The 30 T cell receptor beta chains below were found in one sample sequenced in a study of blood T cell repertoires in COVID-19. Measured with immunoSEQ multiplex PCR; TCRdb has only the in-frame clones, and not every one. The data show roughly 180,000 clones, roughly three quarters seen once. Sequenced input: peripheral blood. All receptors come from a man between 60 and 75 years old with active or convalescent COVID-19.

The V gene is TRBV20-1, the J gene TRBJ1-3; D remains unclear. The CDR3 loop spans 15 amino acids. Germline V gene data show CDR1 as DFQATT and CDR2 as SNEGSKA (reference sequence). V was cut by 3 bases and J by 1 base, with 13 bases left in between. CDR3 region: CSASTSDYSGNTIYF. As DNA, the CDR3 is TGCAGTGCTAGTACGTCAGACTATTCTGGAAACACCATATATTTT.

The rearrangement joins TRBV7-8 to TRBJ2-5; no firm D call. The CDR3 length is 12 residues. Trimming shortened V by 0 bases and J by 5 bases, and 4 bases separated the two germline ends. Germline CDR1 reads SGHVS; CDR2 reads FQNEAQ. The CDR3 protein is CASSLAGETQYF. DNA for the CDR3: TGTGCCAGCAGCTTAGCCGGGGAGACCCAGTACTTC.

CDR3 residues: CASSPSGRARETQYF. CDR3 bases: TGTGCCAGCAGTCCTAGCGGGAGGGCCCGGGAGACCCAGTACTTC. The chain links TRBV2 to TRBJ2-5, with TRBD2 matching over 12 bases. The CDR3 totals 15 residues. J gave up 5 bases and V 5 bases, and 6 bases lay outside the gene matches. Per the germline V gene, CDR1 is SNHLY and CDR2 is FYNNEI.

The chain uses TRBV7-9 and TRBJ1-1; possible D gene TRBD1, 5 bases. Germline CDR1 SEHNR, CDR2 FQNEAQ (reference sequence). Trimming took 8 bases from V and 0 from J, leaving 19 bases between them. CDR3 length: 16 residues. The CDR3 region has the DNA TGTGCCAGCCGGATCCGGGGGAGAAATATGAACACTGAAGCTTTCTTT. Translating gives CASRIRGRNMNTEAFF.

CDR3 in DNA: TGCGCCAGCAGCTCTACCGGGACAGGGCACTACGAGCAGTACTTC. This sequence encodes CASSSTGTGHYEQYF. The chain uses TRBV5-1 and TRBJ2-7; 9 bases match TRBD1. The trim removed 3 bases at V and 3 bases at J, leaving 7 bases unmatched. The CDR3 covers 15 residues. Germline CDR1 and CDR2: SGHRS and YFSETQ.

This clone was picked up a small number of times. This sequence joins TRBV7-3 and TRBJ2-1; D unclear. CDR3 length equals 11 residues. Trimming pared 2 bases from V and 8 bases from J, leaving 4 bases between. Germline lookup yields CDR1 SGHTA and CDR2 FQGTGA. CDR3 in amino acids: CASSLEDEQFF. CDR3 DNA: TGTGCCAGCAGCTTAGAGGATGAGCAGTTCTTC.

This clone was recorded once. V usage is TRBV6-5 and J usage is TRBJ1-2; D unclear. The CDR3 covers 13 residues. Trimming cost V 6 bases and J 4 bases, with 12 bases left between them. CDR1 is MNHEY and CDR2 is SVGAGI in the germline V gene. CDR3 residues: CASRPNSGYGYTF. The CDR3 nucleotides read TGTGCCAGCAGACCCAACTCGGGCTATGGCTACACCTTC.

J is TRBJ2-7 and V is TRBV6-4; 9 bases align to TRBD1. The V gene's germline CDR1 is MRHNA and CDR2 SNTAGT. The CDR3 is 16 residues long. The trim removed 5 bases at V and 5 bases at J, leaving 13 bases unmatched. The CDR3 loop reads CASSTRRGTGFHEQYF. CDR3 in DNA: TGTGCCAGCAGTACCCGCCGGGGGACAGGGTTCCACGAGCAGTACTTC.

The DNA of the CDR3 is TGTGCCAGCAGCCCTCCGCGGAGGGCGAATAATTCACCCCTCCACTTT. It is translated as CASSPPRRANNSPLHF. The genes are TRBV7-9 and TRBJ1-6; D unclear. Per germline, CDR1 SEHNR and CDR2 FQNEAQ (reference sequence). CDR3 size: 16 residues. V lost 5 bases and J lost 5, with 16 bases in between.

This clone was counted between two and nine times. The chain uses TRBV6-5 and TRBJ2-5, with 7 bases that match TRBD2. Germline assignment: CDR1 MNHEY and CDR2 SVGAGI. This CDR3 is built from 14 residues. V lost 0 bases and J lost 6; bases outside the gene matches: 4. The DNA for the CDR3 is TGTGCCAGCAGTTACTCGAGGACTAGACAGACCCAGTACTTC. The encoded protein is CASSYSRTRQTQYF.

The genes are TRBV4-2 and TRBJ1-2; D remains ambiguous. With 2 bases removed from V and 6 bases from J, the gap between germline ends came to 7 bases. CDR3 length: 12 residues. The germline CDR1 and CDR2 sequences are LGHNA and YNFKEQ. The CDR3 spells CASSQIPNGYTF. The CDR3 bases are TGTGCCAGCAGCCAAATCCCAAATGGCTACACCTTC.

This chain links TRBV28 with TRBJ1-1; D remains ambiguous. The CDR3 spans 11 residues. Germline values: CDR1 MDHEN, CDR2 SYDVKM. CDR3 coding DNA: TGTGGCATCGGTGGTGGCACTGAAGCTTTCTTT. Protein sequence: CGIGGGTEAFF.

The chain is built from TRBV27 and TRBJ2-5; D remains unclear. This CDR3 has 17 amino acids. CDR1 and CDR2 from the germline V gene are MNHEY and SMNVEV (reference sequence). Trimming removed 5 bases at V and 4 bases at J, with 23 bases between. Here the CDR3 reads CASSPQGPLSVLETQYF. DNA of the CDR3: TGTGCCAGCAGTCCGCAAGGCCCGCTGAGCGTCTTAGAGACCCAGTACTTC.

The rearrangement links TRBV4-3 to TRBJ1-1; a possible D gene is TRBD1 (5 bases). Germline V lookup: CDR1 LGHNA, CDR2 YSLEER. This CDR3 is built from 15 residues. The V end lost 0 bases, the J end lost 4 bases, and 12 bases lay between the germline ends. Here the CDR3 reads CASSQDRGMPTEAFF. The CDR3 DNA reads TGCGCCAGCAGCCAAGATCGGGGGATGCCCACTGAAGCTTTCTTT.

The chain has TRBV3-1 (or the pseudogene TRBV3-2) and TRBJ1-2, with D perhaps matching TRBD1 (6 bases). The germline V and J ends were trimmed by 5 bases and 4 bases, with 14 bases remaining between them. Germline lookup yields CDR1 LGHDT and CDR2 YNNKEL (reference sequence). The CDR3 is 14 residues long. CDR3 sequence reads: CASSWTVKTYGYTF. CDR3 bases: TGTGCCAGCAGCTGGACAGTTAAAACCTATGGCTACACCTTC.

V usage is TRBV7-9 and J usage is TRBJ1-5; possibly TRBD1 for D (5 bases). Germline-derived CDR1 and CDR2 are SEHNR and FQNEAQ (reference sequence). CDR3 length: 18 residues. V lost 4 bases and J 1 base, leaving 20 bases between the germline ends. CDR3 protein: CASSSNAVGTTSNQPQHF. The CDR3 DNA reads as TGTGCCAGCAGCTCGAACGCTGTAGGGACTACAAGCAATCAGCCCCAGCATTTT. The full variable domain, completed using reference TRBV7-9 and TRBJ1-5, is DTGVSQNPRHKITKRGQNVTFRCDPISEHNRLYWYRQTLGQGPEFLTYFQNEAQLEKSRLLSDRFSAERPKGSFSTLEIQRTEQGDSAMYLCASSSNAVGTTSNQPQHFGDGTRLSIL.

The chain links TRBV7-9 to TRBJ2-5, with 14 bases that match TRBD2. This CDR3 spans 15 amino acids. Germline V lookup: CDR1 SEHNR, CDR2 FQNEAQ (reference sequence). V lost 6 bases, J lost 5 bases, and 5 bases stayed unmatched. This CDR3 reads CASRGLAGVMETQYF. As DNA, the CDR3 is TGTGCCAGCAGGGGACTAGCGGGAGTAATGGAGACCCAGTACTTC.

Only one count was recorded for this clone. J is TRBJ2-2 and V is TRBV27; 9 bases fit TRBD1. With V trimmed by 5 bases and J by 7 bases, 11 bases remained unmatched. The CDR3 consists of 16 residues. Germline V gene lookup returns CDR1 MNHEY and CDR2 SMNVEV (reference sequence). The CDR3 DNA sequence: TGTGCCAGCAGTCCCCCCGGGACAGGGACCGACGGGGAGCTGTTTTTT. Residues: CASSPPGTGTDGELFF.

This sequence joins TRBV6-6 and TRBJ1-2; D remains unclear. The CDR3 is made up of 13 amino acids. Germline V gene data show CDR1 as MNHNY and CDR2 as SVGAGI (reference sequence). Trimming took 2 bases from V and 6 from J, leaving 10 bases between them. The CDR3 loop reads CASSYKSSDGYTF. In nucleotides, the CDR3 is TGTGCCAGCAGTTACAAGTCCTCGGATGGCTACACCTTC.

The V gene is TRBV19, the J gene TRBJ1-1; D unresolved. V shed 3 bases and J shed 2 bases, with 10 bases lying between them. This CDR3 comprises 14 residues. Germline CDR1 reads LNHDA; CDR2 reads SQIVND (reference sequence). The CDR3 sequence: CASSMGQVNTEAFF. The CDR3 region has the DNA TGTGCCAGTAGTATGGGCCAGGTTAACACTGAAGCTTTCTTT. Looking up the rest from reference TRBV19 and TRBJ1-1 gives the full variable domain: DGGITQSPKYLFRKEGQNVTLSCEQNLNHDAMYWYRQDPGQGLRLIYYSQIVNDFQKGDIAEGYSVSREKKESFPLTVTSAQKNPTAFYLCASSMGQVNTEAFFGQGTRLTVV.

The chain has TRBV30 and TRBJ1-1, with D uncertain. The CDR3 loop spans 14 amino acids. The V gene's germline CDR1 is GTSNPN and CDR2 SVGIG (reference sequence). The V and J ends lost 2 bases and 5 bases respectively, with 15 bases between them. In DNA, the CDR3 is TGTGCCTGGAGTACAATGGGTAGAGGAACTGAAGCTTTCTTT. Translating it yields CAWSTMGRGTEAFF. Full variable domain (remainder filled in from reference TRBV30 and TRBJ1-1): SQTIHQWPATLVQPVGSPLSLECTVEGTSNPNLYWYRQAAGRGLQLLFYSVGIGQISSEVPQNLSASRPQDRQFILSSKKLLLSDSGFYLCAWSTMGRGTEAFFGQGTRLTVV.

This clone was seen once. The chain couples TRBV24-1 to TRBJ2-3; 10 nucleotides line up with TRBD1. Unmatched junction bases numbered 9, after V lost 5 bases and J lost 5 bases. The length of the CDR3 is 16 residues. Germline CDR1 and CDR2: KGHDR and SFDVKD. CDR3 protein: CATSVVDRGLGDTQYF. The CDR3 DNA reads as TGTGCCACCAGTGTTGTCGACAGGGGGCTGGGAGATACGCAGTATTTT.

Only one count was recorded for this clone. The chain joins TRBV5-1 to TRBJ2-5; 8 bases agree with TRBD1. The CDR3 covers 14 residues. V lost 4 bases and J lost 3; bases outside the gene matches: 5. Per germline, CDR1 SGHRS and CDR2 YFSETQ. The CDR3 reads CASSQGAGEETQYF. The CDR3 DNA follows: TGCGCCAGCAGCCAGGGGGCAGGGGAAGAGACCCAGTACTTC.

This clone was recorded a few times. The chain carries TRBV11-2 and TRBJ2-2, with TRBD2 as a possible D gene (6 bases). The CDR3 is 15 amino acids. V lost 0 bases and J lost 4, with 9 bases in between. CDR1 and CDR2 from the germline V gene are SGHAT and FQNNGV. CDR3 in amino acids: CASSLDRGGTGELFF. CDR3 nucleotides: TGTGCCAGCAGCTTAGATAGGGGAGGCACCGGGGAGCTGTTTTTT.

The chain employs TRBV18 and TRBJ1-1; D gene ambiguous. V was clipped by 2 bases and J by 1 base, with 11 bases between them. This CDR3 region has 15 residues. Germline V lookup: CDR1 KGHSH, CDR2 LQKENI. CDR3 bases: TGTGCCAGCTCACCAGGGTCGGGTGGGAACACTGAAGCTTTCTTT. The encoded protein is CASSPGSGGNTEAFF.

The chain has TRBV19 and TRBJ2-1, with 12 nucleotides matching TRBD2. This CDR3 contains 16 residues. J lost 7 bases, V lost 5 bases, and 9 bases had no gene match. Per the germline V gene, CDR1 is LNHDA and CDR2 is SQIVND (reference sequence). The CDR3 nucleotides are TGTGCCAGTAGTTGGGCTAGCGGGAGGGTTTTGAATGAGCAGTTCTTC. Its translation: CASSWASGRVLNEQFF.

This chain joins TRBV7-3 and TRBJ2-1; 10 nucleotides align to TRBD2. The V gene end was trimmed by 3 bases and the J gene end by 7 bases; junction bases not matched to a gene: 6. CDR3 size: 15 residues. Germline loops: CDR1 SGHTA, CDR2 FQGTGA. CDR3 sequence: CASSFTTSGLNEQFF. As DNA, the CDR3 is TGTGCCAGCAGCTTCACGACTAGCGGGCTGAATGAGCAGTTCTTC.

The chain has TRBV2 and TRBJ2-5, with a tentative D call TRBD1 (5 bases). The germline gives CDR1 SNHLY, CDR2 FYNNEI. V lost 7 bases and J 4 bases, leaving 13 bases between the germline ends. This CDR3 is built from 13 residues. The CDR3 region has the DNA TGTGCCAGCAAGAAAAGTGGGGCAGAGACCCAGTACTTC. Translated: CASKKSGAETQYF.

The V and J genes are TRBV24-1 and TRBJ1-2; D is uncertain. V lost 3 bases, J lost 0 bases, and 7 bases lay in between. In germline, CDR1 is KGHDR, CDR2 SFDVKD. The CDR3 runs 14 residues. The CDR3 DNA sequence: TGTGCCACCAGTGATCCCCCAGCTAACTATGGCTACACCTTC. Encoded protein: CATSDPPANYGYTF.

This clone occurred once. The V and J genes are TRBV21-1 and TRBJ2-5; the DNA was not compared with TRBD2, the D call given in the table. TRBV21-1 is classified as a pseudogene. This CDR3 spans 19 amino acids. The CDR3, as DNA: TGTGCCAGCCACGACCCAAACTCTAGCGGGAGGGCCGAGAGAGAGACCCAGTACTTC. It codes for CASHDPNSSGRAERETQYF.